These 27 T cell receptor beta chains came from one sample sequenced in a study of identical twins. One entry per CDR3 protein, called by TCRdb with MiXCR from the 5' RACE reads. This sample has about 250,000 distinct CDR3 sequences, with roughly 7.5% found just once. The sample was also reused in another study, on yellow fever vaccine responses in identical twins.

The sequencing sample was made of CD8+ T cells sorted from blood. All receptors derive from a woman aged 18-29 years in good health.

In its sample, this clonotype was seen many times. The V call is TRBV7-8, the J call TRBJ1-6, with D possibly being TRBD1 (6 bases). Germline CDR1 SGHVS, CDR2 FQNEAQ. The CDR3 is made up of 16 amino acids. V was pared by 4 bases and J by 7 bases, with 17 bases between. The CDR3 here is CASSSYRDEDNSPLHF. The CDR3, as DNA: TGTGCCAGCAGCTCGTACAGGGACGAGGACAATTCACCCCTCCACTTT.

The chain has TRBV29-1 and TRBJ2-7, with 8 bases fitting TRBD1. The CDR3 is 14 residues long. Germline CDR1 is SQVTM and CDR2 is ANQGSEA. With V trimmed by 1 base and J by 0 bases, 2 bases remained unmatched. Here the CDR3 reads CSVEGTGGSYEQYF. CDR3 nucleotide sequence: TGCAGCGTTGAAGGTACAGGGGGCTCCTACGAGCAGTACTTC.

This clonotype has only a few counts. This CDR3 reads CASSQENFVDTQYF. CDR3 in DNA: TGCGCCAGCAGCCAAGAAAATTTCGTAGATACGCAGTATTTT. The V gene is TRBV4-1, the J gene TRBJ2-3; D not certain. V lost 0 bases, J lost 5 bases, and 9 bases lay in between. The CDR3 loop spans 14 amino acids. CDR1 and CDR2 (germline): MGHRA, YSYEKL.

V and J are TRBV7-9 and TRBJ2-3; 9 positions agree with TRBD2. The CDR3 extends over 15 amino acids. J lost 1 base, V lost 5 bases, and 4 bases had no gene match. Per germline, CDR1 SEHNR and CDR2 FQNEAQ (reference sequence). This chain's CDR3 is CASSRKRGGTDTQYF. Here the CDR3 DNA reads TGTGCCAGCAGCCGGAAGCGGGGGGGCACAGATACGCAGTATTTT.

Relative to its sample, this clonotype is medium-sized. The chain combines TRBV6-6 with TRBJ1-2, with 10 nucleotides matching TRBD1. Germline CDR1 is MNHNY and CDR2 is SVGAGI (reference sequence). The CDR3 has 15 residues. Trimming cost V 6 bases and J 8 bases; bases outside gene matches: 12. The CDR3 coding sequence is TGTGCCAGCAGCAACGACAGGGGGCATCAAGAAGGCTACACCTTC. Protein sequence: CASSNDRGHQEGYTF.

This clonotype was seen ten or more times. The chain employs TRBV4-1 and TRBJ1-1, with D tentatively TRBD1 (6 bases). V lost 4 bases and J 6 bases, leaving 12 bases between the germline ends. The V gene's germline CDR1 is MGHRA and CDR2 YSYEKL. The CDR3 totals 13 residues. DNA of the CDR3: TGCGCCAGCAGCCGGAAGGGGGAGGCTGAAGCTTTCTTT. It yields the protein CASSRKGEAEAFF.

This clonotype was observed a few times. The genes are TRBV7-9 and TRBJ2-7; 8 nucleotides line up with TRBD1. Germline V gene data show CDR1 as SEHNR and CDR2 as FQNEAQ (reference sequence). The CDR3 is made up of 16 amino acids. Germline trimming cut 5 bases from V and 1 base from J; bases unmatched to any gene: 10. The CDR3 sequence: CASSPGQGSYSYEQYF. CDR3 coding DNA: TGTGCCAGCAGCCCTGGACAGGGTTCCTATTCCTACGAGCAGTACTTC.

This clonotype was seen more than once but under ten times. J is TRBJ2-7 and V is TRBV13; 9 nucleotides align to TRBD2. The junction had 8 bases not matched to a gene; V was cut back by 6 bases and J by 2 bases. Germline V gene sequence: CDR1 PRHDT, CDR2 FYEKMQ (reference sequence). The CDR3 covers 15 residues. The CDR3 region has the DNA TGTGCCAGCAGTAATAGCGGGAGCTCGGCCTACGAGCAGTACTTC. It encodes CASSNSGSSAYEQYF.

At least ten counts were recorded for this clonotype. The chain has TRBV7-8 and TRBJ2-1; D remains unclear. The germline CDR1 and CDR2 sequences are SGHVS and FQNEAQ. V shed 5 bases and J shed 0 bases, with 11 bases lying between them. This CDR3 contains 15 residues. The CDR3, as DNA: TGTGCCAGCAGCATAGTCGAGAGCTCCTACAATGAGCAGTTCTTC. It yields the protein CASSIVESSYNEQFF.

This clonotype showed up many times. V gene TRBV6-1 combines with J gene TRBJ2-5, with 9 bases lining up with TRBD2. Germline V CDR1 and CDR2: MNHNS, SASEGT. The CDR3 extends over 14 amino acids. Trimming removed 8 bases from V and 5 bases from J; junction bases left unmatched: 9. The CDR3 loop reads CASGIAGVPETQYF. The CDR3 DNA reads as TGTGCCAGCGGAATAGCGGGAGTCCCGGAGACCCAGTACTTC.

Comment on this clonotype: This may be a read error: a much more frequent sequence differs by one nucleotide. The V and J genes are TRBV3-1 and TRBJ2-1; a possible D gene is TRBD1 (7 bases). CDR1 and CDR2 (germline): LGHDT, YNNKEL (reference sequence). This CDR3 has 17 amino acids. The CDR3 protein is CASSQDRGTEAYDEQFF. The CDR3 bases are TGTGCCAGCAGCCAAGATCGGGGGACAGAAGCCTACGATGAGCAGTTCTTC.

The chain carries TRBV3-1 and TRBJ2-1; 7 bases align to TRBD1. The CDR3 contains 15 residues. Unmatched junction bases numbered 3, after V lost 0 bases and J lost 4 bases. Looked up from germline, CDR1 is LGHDT and CDR2 is YNNKEL (reference sequence). CDR3 region: CASSQDQGVYNEQFF. The CDR3, as DNA: TGTGCCAGCAGCCAAGATCAGGGGGTTTACAATGAGCAGTTCTTC.

This clonotype was found many times. The chain is built from TRBV6-2 or TRBV6-3 and TRBJ2-2; D not resolved. The CDR3 runs to 14 residues. Germline V gives CDR1 MNHEY, CDR2 SVGEGT. V was cut by 2 bases and J by 4 bases, with 8 bases left in between. CDR3 amino acids: CASSYVKITGELFF. The CDR3 DNA follows: TGTGCCAGCAGTTACGTAAAGATCACCGGGGAGCTGTTTTTT.

The rearrangement links TRBV2 to TRBJ2-7; either TRBD1 or TRBD2 may supply D (6 bases each). The CDR3 has 14 residues. Germline CDR1 SNHLY, CDR2 FYNNEI. V dropped 4 bases and J dropped 4 bases, with 14 bases sitting between them. The CDR3: CASSALSGAYEQYF. The CDR3 DNA reads as TGTGCCAGCAGTGCTCTTTCGGGGGCATACGAGCAGTACTTC.

Only a few counts were recorded for this clonotype. The rearrangement links TRBV25-1 to TRBJ2-7, with a weak D call TRBD2 (7 bases). The germline V gene encodes CDR1 MGHDK and CDR2 SYGVNS. The CDR3 is 15 amino acids. The V gene lost 0 bases and the J gene lost 6 bases, with 15 bases spanning the gap. CDR3 sequence: CASSEYEGGGREQYF. In nucleotides, the CDR3 is TGTGCCAGCAGTGAATATGAAGGGGGAGGGCGCGAGCAGTACTTC.

The table lists this clonotype with a few counts. The chain is built from TRBV10-2 and TRBJ2-1, with D possibly matching TRBD1 (5 bases). Germline V gene data show CDR1 as WSHSY and CDR2 as SAAADI. The V and J ends lost 3 bases and 8 bases respectively, with 11 bases between them. CDR3 length: 13 residues. CDR3 coding DNA: TGCGCCAGCAGTGAACGCAGGGTCCATGAGCAGTTCTTC. Translation gives CASSERRVHEQFF.

There are a few counts of this clonotype. J is TRBJ2-1 and V is TRBV29-1; a possible D gene is TRBD2 (5 bases). There are 14 residues in the CDR3. V was clipped by 7 bases and J by 3 bases, with 16 bases between them. Germline CDR1 and CDR2: SQVTM and ANQGSEA. In DNA form, the CDR3 reads TGCAGCGCCCTGGGAGAGTTGGGCTACAATGAGCAGTTCTTC. Its translation: CSALGELGYNEQFF.

The chain recombines TRBV12-3 or TRBV12-4 with TRBJ2-7, with TRBD1 as a possible D gene (6 bases). This CDR3 has 13 residues. Trimming shortened V by 7 bases and J by 2 bases, and 12 bases separated the two germline ends. As DNA, the CDR3 is TGTGCCAGCACCCCAGGGGAGACCTACGAGCAGTACTTC. Translating gives CASTPGETYEQYF.

The CDR3 DNA reads as TGTGCCAGCAGCCCGGCCGATGGGGAGGGCTACACCTTC. This sequence encodes CASSPADGEGYTF. The rearrangement links TRBV5-5 to TRBJ1-2; D uncertain. Germline V gives CDR1 SGHKS, CDR2 YYEKEE (reference sequence). Trimming cost V 4 bases and J 8 bases, with 15 bases left between them. The CDR3 runs 13 residues.

The J gene is TRBJ2-5, the V gene TRBV7-8; D is uncertain. Germline assignment: CDR1 SGHVS and CDR2 FQNEAQ. V lost 5 bases to trimming and J lost 4 bases, with 17 bases between them. This CDR3 is 15 amino acids long. This CDR3 is CASSHRRKTLETQYF. For the CDR3, the DNA is TGTGCCAGCAGCCACAGACGGAAGACCTTAGAGACCCAGTACTTC.

This clonotype has ten or more counts. V is TRBV12-3 or TRBV12-4 and J is TRBJ1-2; D is unresolved. The CDR3 extends over 14 amino acids. Trimming took 6 bases from V and 8 from J, leaving 19 bases between them. Here the CDR3 DNA reads TGTGCCAGCAGCGTATCTCGGCTGGCCAAGGGCTACACCTTC. The encoded protein is CASSVSRLAKGYTF.

This clonotype was recorded a few times. This chain links TRBV6-6 with TRBJ1-1; tentatively, D is TRBD1 (6 bases). Trimming removed 4 bases at V and 11 bases at J, with 14 bases between. The CDR3 length is 12 residues. Germline CDR1 MNHNY, CDR2 SVGAGI (reference sequence). CDR3 nucleotides: TGTGCCAGCAGTTCCGGGACAAGAGAGGCTTTCTTT. It specifies CASSSGTREAFF.

This clonotype was seen at least ten times. The chain is built from TRBV12-3 or TRBV12-4 and TRBJ1-2; 11 positions match TRBD1. There are 15 residues in the CDR3. Trimming took 4 bases from V and 8 from J; bases not matched to a gene: 9. The CDR3 nucleotides read TGTGCCAGCAGTTCACGGACAGGGGGCGGGATGGGCTACACCTTC. It specifies CASSSRTGGGMGYTF.

This clonotype was picked up a small number of times. The chain recombines TRBV7-9 with TRBJ2-7; D may be TRBD2 (6 bases). From germline, CDR1 is SEHNR and CDR2 FQNEAQ (reference sequence). The length of the CDR3 is 15 residues. V lost 3 bases and J 2 bases, leaving 14 bases between the germline ends. CDR3 coding DNA: TGTGCCAGCAGCTTTCTGGAGGGGCCCCCCTACGAGCAGTACTTC. This gives the protein CASSFLEGPPYEQYF.

This clonotype has at least ten counts. The chain carries TRBV10-3 and TRBJ2-7; D is possibly TRBD1 (6 bases). The CDR3 has 13 amino acids. Germline V gives CDR1 ENHRY, CDR2 SYGVKD. The V gene lost 4 bases and the J gene lost 3 bases, with 10 bases spanning the gap. This CDR3 reads CAISVGQLYEQYF. In DNA, the CDR3 is TGTGCCATCAGTGTCGGACAGCTCTACGAGCAGTACTTC.

This sequence joins TRBV2 and TRBJ2-2; 11 bases map to TRBD2. There are 15 residues in the CDR3. Trimming cost V 8 bases and J 5 bases; bases outside gene matches: 7. Per germline, CDR1 SNHLY and CDR2 FYNNEI. Here the CDR3 DNA reads TGTGCCAGCGATGGGACTAGCGGAATGACCGGGGAGCTGTTTTTT. It codes for CASDGTSGMTGELFF. The variable domain in full, with the rest retrieved from reference TRBV2 and TRBJ2-2, is EPEVTQTPSHQVTQMGQEVILRCVPISNHLYFYWYRQILGQKVEFLVSFYNNEISEKSEIFDDQFSVERPDGSNFTLKIRSTKLEDSAMYFCASDGTSGMTGELFFGEGSRLTVL.

A few counts support this clonotype. The chain joins TRBV6-6 to TRBJ2-1; 8 nucleotides match TRBD2. The V and J ends lost 7 bases and 9 bases, in that order; junction bases with no gene match: 8. The length of the CDR3 is 13 residues. The germline CDR1 and CDR2 sequences are MNHNY and SVGAGI (reference sequence). The CDR3 sequence is CASTRSGISEQFF. For the CDR3, the DNA is TGTGCCAGCACCCGTAGCGGGATCTCTGAGCAGTTCTTC.